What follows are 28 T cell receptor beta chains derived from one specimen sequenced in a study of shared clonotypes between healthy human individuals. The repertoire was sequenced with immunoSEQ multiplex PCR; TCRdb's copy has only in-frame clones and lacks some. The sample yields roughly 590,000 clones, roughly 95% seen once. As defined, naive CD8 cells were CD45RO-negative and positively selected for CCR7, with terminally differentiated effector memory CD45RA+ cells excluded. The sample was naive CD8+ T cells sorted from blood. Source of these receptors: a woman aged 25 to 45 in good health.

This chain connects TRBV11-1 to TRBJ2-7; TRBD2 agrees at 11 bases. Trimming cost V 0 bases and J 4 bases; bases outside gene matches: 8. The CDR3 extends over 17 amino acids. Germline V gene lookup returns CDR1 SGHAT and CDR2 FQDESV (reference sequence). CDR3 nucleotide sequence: TGTGCCAGCAGCTTAGCGGGAGGACTAGCGGGCACTTACGAGCAGTACTTC. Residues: CASSLAGGLAGTYEQYF. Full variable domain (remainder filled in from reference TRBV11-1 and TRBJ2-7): EAEVAQSPRYKITEKSQAVAFWCDPISGHATLYWYRQILGQGPELLVQFQDESVVDDSQLPKDRFSAERLKGVDSTLKIQPAELGDSAMYLCASSLAGGLAGTYEQYFGPGTRLTVT.

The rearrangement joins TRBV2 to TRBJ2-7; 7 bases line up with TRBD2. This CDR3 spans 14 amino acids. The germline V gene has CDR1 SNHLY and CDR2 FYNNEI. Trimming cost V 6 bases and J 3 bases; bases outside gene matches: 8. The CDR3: CASRAGGRGYEQYF. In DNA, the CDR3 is TGTGCCAGCAGGGCCGGGGGGAGAGGCTACGAGCAGTACTTC.

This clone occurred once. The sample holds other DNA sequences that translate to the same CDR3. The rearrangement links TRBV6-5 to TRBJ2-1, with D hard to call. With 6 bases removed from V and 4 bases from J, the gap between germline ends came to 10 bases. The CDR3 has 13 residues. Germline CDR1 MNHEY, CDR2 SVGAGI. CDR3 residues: CASSPGPYNEQFF. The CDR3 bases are TGTGCCAGCAGCCCTGGGCCTTACAATGAGCAGTTCTTC.

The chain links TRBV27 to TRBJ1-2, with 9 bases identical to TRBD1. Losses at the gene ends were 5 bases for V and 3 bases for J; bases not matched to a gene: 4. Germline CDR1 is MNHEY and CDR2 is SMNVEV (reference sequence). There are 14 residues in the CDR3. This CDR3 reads CASSGQGSHYGYTF. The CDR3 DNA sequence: TGTGCCAGCAGTGGACAGGGGAGTCACTATGGCTACACCTTC.

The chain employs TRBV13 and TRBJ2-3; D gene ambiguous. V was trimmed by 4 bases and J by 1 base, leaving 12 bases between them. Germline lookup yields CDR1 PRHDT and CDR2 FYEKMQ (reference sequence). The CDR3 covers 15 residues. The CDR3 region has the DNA TGTGCCAGCAGCTCCCTGGGTAGGGGCACAGATACGCAGTATTTT. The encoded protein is CASSSLGRGTDTQYF.

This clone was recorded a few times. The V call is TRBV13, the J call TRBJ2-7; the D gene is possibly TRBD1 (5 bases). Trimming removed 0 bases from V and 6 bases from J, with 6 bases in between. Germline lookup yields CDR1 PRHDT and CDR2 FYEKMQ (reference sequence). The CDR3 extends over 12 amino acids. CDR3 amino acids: CASSLGGVEQYF. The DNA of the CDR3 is TGTGCCAGCAGCTTAGGAGGGGTCGAGCAGTACTTC.

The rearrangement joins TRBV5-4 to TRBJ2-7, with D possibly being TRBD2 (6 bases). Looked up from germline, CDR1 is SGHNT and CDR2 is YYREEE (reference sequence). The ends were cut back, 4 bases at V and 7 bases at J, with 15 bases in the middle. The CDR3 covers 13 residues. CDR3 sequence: CASSPGTAAEQYF. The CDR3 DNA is TGTGCCAGCAGCCCAGGGACTGCCGCTGAGCAGTACTTC.

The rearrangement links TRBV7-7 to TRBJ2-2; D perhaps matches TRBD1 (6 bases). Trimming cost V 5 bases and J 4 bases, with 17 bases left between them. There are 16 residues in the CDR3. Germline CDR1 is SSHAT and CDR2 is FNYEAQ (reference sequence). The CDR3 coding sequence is TGTGCCAGCAGCGACTCACAGGGATGGGGCACCGGGGAGCTGTTTTTT. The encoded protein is CASSDSQGWGTGELFF.

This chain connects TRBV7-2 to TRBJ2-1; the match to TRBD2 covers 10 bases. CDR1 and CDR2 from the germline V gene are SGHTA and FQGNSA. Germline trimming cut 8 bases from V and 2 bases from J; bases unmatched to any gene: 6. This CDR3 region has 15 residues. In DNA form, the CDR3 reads TGTGCCAGCGACAGTGGGACTAGCGCCTACAATGAGCAGTTCTTC. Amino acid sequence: CASDSGTSAYNEQFF.

The CDR3 spells CASSLEIQGPYEQYF. The CDR3 DNA reads TGTGCCAGCAGTTTAGAGATCCAGGGGCCCTACGAGCAGTACTTC. The rearrangement links TRBV27 to TRBJ2-7; a weak D match, TRBD1 (6 bases). The germline CDR1 and CDR2 sequences are MNHEY and SMNVEV (reference sequence). The V gene lost 2 bases and the J gene lost 2 bases, with 13 bases spanning the gap. The CDR3 covers 15 residues.

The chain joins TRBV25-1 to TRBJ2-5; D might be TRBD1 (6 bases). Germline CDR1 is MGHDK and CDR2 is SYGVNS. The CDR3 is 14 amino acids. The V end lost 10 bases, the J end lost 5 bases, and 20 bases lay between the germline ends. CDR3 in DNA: TGTGCCACCCCAGACACCTTTAGGGGGGAGACCCAGTACTTC. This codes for CATPDTFRGETQYF.

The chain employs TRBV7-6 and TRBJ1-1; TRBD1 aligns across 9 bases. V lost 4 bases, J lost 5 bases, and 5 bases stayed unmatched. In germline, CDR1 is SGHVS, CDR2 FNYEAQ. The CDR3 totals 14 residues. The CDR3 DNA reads TGTGCCAGCAGCTCGACCGACAGGGGGACTGAAGCTTTCTTT. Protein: CASSSTDRGTEAFF.

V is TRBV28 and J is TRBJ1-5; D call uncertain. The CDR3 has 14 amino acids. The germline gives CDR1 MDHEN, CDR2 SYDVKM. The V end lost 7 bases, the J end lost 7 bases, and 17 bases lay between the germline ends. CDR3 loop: CASIYRERAQPQHF. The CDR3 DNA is TGTGCCAGCATATACAGAGAGCGTGCCCAGCCCCAGCATTTT. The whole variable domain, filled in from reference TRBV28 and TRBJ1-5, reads DVKVTQSSRYLVKRTGEKVFLECVQDMDHENMFWYRQDPGLGLRLIYFSYDVKMKEKGDIPEGYSVSREKKERFSLILESASTNQTSMYLCASIYRERAQPQHFGDGTRLSIL.

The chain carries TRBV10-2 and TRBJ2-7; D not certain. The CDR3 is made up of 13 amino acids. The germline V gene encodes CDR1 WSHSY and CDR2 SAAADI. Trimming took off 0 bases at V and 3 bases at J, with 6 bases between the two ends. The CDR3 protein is CASSESVDYEQYF. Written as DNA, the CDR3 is TGCGCCAGCAGTGAGTCGGTGGACTACGAGCAGTACTTC.

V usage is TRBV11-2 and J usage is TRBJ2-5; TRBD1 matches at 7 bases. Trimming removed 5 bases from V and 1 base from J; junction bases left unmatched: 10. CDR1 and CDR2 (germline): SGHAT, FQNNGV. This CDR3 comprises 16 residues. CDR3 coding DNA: TGTGCCAGCAGCCCTGGGACAGTTAGGTTCCAAGAGACCCAGTACTTC. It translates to CASSPGTVRFQETQYF.

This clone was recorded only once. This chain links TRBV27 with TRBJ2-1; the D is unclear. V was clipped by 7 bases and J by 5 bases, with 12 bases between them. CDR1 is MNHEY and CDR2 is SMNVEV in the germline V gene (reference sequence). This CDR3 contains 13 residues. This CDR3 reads CASKDGSNNEQFF. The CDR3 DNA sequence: TGTGCCAGCAAGGATGGTAGCAACAATGAGCAGTTCTTC.

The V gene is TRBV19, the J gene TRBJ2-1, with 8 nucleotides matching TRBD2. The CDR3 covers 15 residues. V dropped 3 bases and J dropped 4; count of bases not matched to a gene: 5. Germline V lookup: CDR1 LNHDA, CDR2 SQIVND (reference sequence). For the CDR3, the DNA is TGTGCCAGTAGTATGGAAATAGCGGGGTACAATGAGCAGTTCTTC. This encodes CASSMEIAGYNEQFF.

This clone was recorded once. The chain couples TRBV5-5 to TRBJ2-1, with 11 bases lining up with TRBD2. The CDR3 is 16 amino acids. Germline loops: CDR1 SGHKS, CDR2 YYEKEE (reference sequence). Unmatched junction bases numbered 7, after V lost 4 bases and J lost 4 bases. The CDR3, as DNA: TGTGCCAGCAGCGGGACTAGCGGAGGGGCTTACAATGAGCAGTTCTTC. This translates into CASSGTSGGAYNEQFF.

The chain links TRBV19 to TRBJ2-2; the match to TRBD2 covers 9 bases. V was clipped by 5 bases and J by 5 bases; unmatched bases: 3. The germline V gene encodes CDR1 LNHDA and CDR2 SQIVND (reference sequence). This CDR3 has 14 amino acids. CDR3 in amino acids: CASSVLAGTGELFF. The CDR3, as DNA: TGTGCCAGTAGTGTCCTAGCGGGGACCGGGGAGCTGTTTTTT.

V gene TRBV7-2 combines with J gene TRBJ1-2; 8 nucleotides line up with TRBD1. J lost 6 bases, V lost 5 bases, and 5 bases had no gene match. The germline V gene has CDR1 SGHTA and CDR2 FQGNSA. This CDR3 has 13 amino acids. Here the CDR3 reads CASSEDRVNGYTF. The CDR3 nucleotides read TGTGCCAGCAGCGAGGACAGGGTCAATGGCTACACCTTC.

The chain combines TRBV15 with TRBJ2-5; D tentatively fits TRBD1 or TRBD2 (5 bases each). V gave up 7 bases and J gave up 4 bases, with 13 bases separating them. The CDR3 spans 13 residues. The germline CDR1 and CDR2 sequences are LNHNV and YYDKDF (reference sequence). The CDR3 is CATMVGDGETQYF. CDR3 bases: TGTGCCACCATGGTGGGGGACGGAGAGACCCAGTACTTC. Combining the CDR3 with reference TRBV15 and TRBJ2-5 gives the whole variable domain DAMVIQNPRYQVTQFGKPVTLSCSQTLNHNVMYWYQQKSSQAPKLLFHYYDKDFNNEADTPDNFQSRRPNTSFCFLDIRSPGLGDTAMYLCATMVGDGETQYFGPGTRLLVL.

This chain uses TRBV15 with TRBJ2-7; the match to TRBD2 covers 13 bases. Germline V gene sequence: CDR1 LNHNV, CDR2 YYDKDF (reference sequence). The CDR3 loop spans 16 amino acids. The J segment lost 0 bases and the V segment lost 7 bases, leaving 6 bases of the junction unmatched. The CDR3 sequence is CATTAGLAGSSYEQYF. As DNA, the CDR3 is TGTGCCACCACCGCGGGACTAGCGGGGTCCTCCTACGAGCAGTACTTC. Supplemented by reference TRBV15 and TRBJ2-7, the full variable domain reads DAMVIQNPRYQVTQFGKPVTLSCSQTLNHNVMYWYQQKSSQAPKLLFHYYDKDFNNEADTPDNFQSRRPNTSFCFLDIRSPGLGDTAMYLCATTAGLAGSSYEQYFGPGTRLTVT.

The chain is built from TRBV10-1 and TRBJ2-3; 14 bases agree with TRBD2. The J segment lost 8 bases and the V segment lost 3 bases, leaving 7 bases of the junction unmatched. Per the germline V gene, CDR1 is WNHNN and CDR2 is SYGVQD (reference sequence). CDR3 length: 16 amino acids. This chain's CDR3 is CASSDPGGLAGATQYF. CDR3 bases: TGCGCCAGCAGTGACCCAGGGGGACTAGCGGGAGCTACGCAGTATTTT.

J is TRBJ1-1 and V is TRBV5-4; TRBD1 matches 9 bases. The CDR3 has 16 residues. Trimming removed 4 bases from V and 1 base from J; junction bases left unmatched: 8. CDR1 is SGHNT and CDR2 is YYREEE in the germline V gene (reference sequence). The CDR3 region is CASSPGTGYQNTEAFF. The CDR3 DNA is TGTGCCAGCAGCCCCGGGACAGGGTATCAGAACACTGAAGCTTTCTTT.

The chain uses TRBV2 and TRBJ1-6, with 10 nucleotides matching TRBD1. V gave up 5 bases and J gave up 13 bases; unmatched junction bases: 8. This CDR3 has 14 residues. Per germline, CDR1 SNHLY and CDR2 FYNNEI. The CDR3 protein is CASSSGTGANPLHF. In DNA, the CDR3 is TGTGCCAGCAGTTCCGGGACAGGGGCAAATCCCCTCCACTTT.

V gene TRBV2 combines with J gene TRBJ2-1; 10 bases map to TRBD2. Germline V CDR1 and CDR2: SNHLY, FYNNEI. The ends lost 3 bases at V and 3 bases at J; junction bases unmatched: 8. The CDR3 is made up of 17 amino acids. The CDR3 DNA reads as TGTGCCAGCAGTGACCCGGGACTAGCGCCTATCTACAATGAGCAGTTCTTC. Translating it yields CASSDPGLAPIYNEQFF.

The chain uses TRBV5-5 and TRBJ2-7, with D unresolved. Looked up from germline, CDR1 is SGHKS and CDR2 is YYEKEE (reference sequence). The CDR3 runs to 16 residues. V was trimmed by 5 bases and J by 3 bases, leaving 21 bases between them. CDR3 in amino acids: CASSSSGIKSIYEQYF. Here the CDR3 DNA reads TGTGCCAGCAGTTCCTCCGGCATTAAGAGCATCTACGAGCAGTACTTC.

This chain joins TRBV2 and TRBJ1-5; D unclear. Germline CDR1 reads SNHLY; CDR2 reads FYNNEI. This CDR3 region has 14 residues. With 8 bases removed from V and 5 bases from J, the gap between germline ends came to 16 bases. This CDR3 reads CASGETVGDQPQHF. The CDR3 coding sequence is TGTGCCAGCGGGGAAACAGTGGGAGATCAGCCCCAGCATTTT.